Following are 19 T cell receptor beta chains from one sample sequenced in a study of blood T cell repertoires in COVID-19. Here immunoSEQ multiplex PCR was the method, and the copy in TCRdb shows in-frame clones only, minus some. The sample yields a few hundred thousand clones, 90% seen once. The sequenced material came from peripheral blood. These receptor sequences come from a woman aged 40 to 50 with COVID-19, enrolled during active disease.

The gene calls are TRBV28 and TRBJ1-5, with 7 bases lining up with TRBD1. CDR3 length: 15 amino acids. The germline V gene encodes CDR1 MDHEN and CDR2 SYDVKM. The V and J ends lost 11 bases and 1 base, in that order; junction bases with no gene match: 11. The CDR3 nucleotides read TGTGCCGGATCAACAGGGGCTGGGAGCAATCAGCCCCAGCATTTT. Its translation is CAGSTGAGSNQPQHF.

This clone was picked up a small number of times. The chain links TRBV18 to TRBJ2-7; 8 nucleotides align to TRBD1. CDR1 is KGHSH, CDR2 LQKENI, per germline. The CDR3 consists of 15 residues. Germline trimming cut 0 bases from V and 5 bases from J; bases unmatched to any gene: 6. The CDR3 protein is CASSPPGQGWNEQYF. The CDR3 DNA reads TGTGCCAGCTCACCACCCGGACAGGGCTGGAACGAGCAGTACTTC.

The chain employs TRBV6-2 or TRBV6-3 and TRBJ1-2; 8 nucleotides agree with TRBD1. With 2 bases clipped from V and 9 bases from J, the junction kept 8 bases outside the gene matches. The CDR3 consists of 14 residues. The germline V gene encodes CDR1 MNHEY and CDR2 SVGEGT. CDR3 sequence: CASSYVQGASSYTF. In DNA form, the CDR3 reads TGTGCCAGCAGTTACGTCCAGGGGGCGTCTAGCTACACCTTC.

V gene TRBV7-2 combines with J gene TRBJ2-7; D is unresolved. With 1 base removed from V and 6 bases from J, the gap between germline ends came to 10 bases. The CDR3 covers 13 residues. In germline, CDR1 is SGHTA, CDR2 FQGNSA. DNA for the CDR3: TGTGCCAGCAGCTTAGTTGAACGAGGCGAGCAGTACTTC. Its translation: CASSLVERGEQYF.

J is TRBJ2-3 and V is TRBV15; 8 nucleotides agree with TRBD1. Germline assignment: CDR1 LNHNV and CDR2 YYDKDF (reference sequence). CDR3 length: 15 residues. V was clipped by 1 base and J by 2 bases; unmatched bases: 2. CDR3 sequence reads: CATSRGTGNTDTQYF. In nucleotides, the CDR3 is TGTGCCACCAGCAGAGGGACAGGGAACACAGATACGCAGTATTTT.

V and J are TRBV5-4 and TRBJ2-7, with unresolved D. The CDR3 runs to 15 residues. Germline values: CDR1 SGHNT, CDR2 YYREEE (reference sequence). V was clipped by 4 bases and J by 0 bases, with 14 bases between them. The CDR3 DNA sequence: TGTGCCAGCAGCCCCCGACCGTCGGGCTCCTACGAGCAGTACTTC. The encoded protein is CASSPRPSGSYEQYF.

In nucleotides, the CDR3 is TGTGCCAGCAACCCCGGGGGGGCTGGGACTGAAGCTTTCTTT. The encoded protein is CASNPGGAGTEAFF. The chain links TRBV9 to TRBJ1-1; D possibly corresponds to TRBD1 (6 bases). There are 14 residues in the CDR3. Trimming pared 6 bases from V and 5 bases from J, leaving 17 bases between. Germline CDR1 is SGDLS and CDR2 is YYNGEE.

V usage is TRBV11-3 and J usage is TRBJ2-7; D perhaps matches TRBD2 (5 bases). The V and J ends lost 5 bases and 6 bases respectively, with 14 bases between them. The CDR3 is 13 amino acids. The germline V gene encodes CDR1 SGHNT and CDR2 YENEEA. The CDR3 DNA sequence: TGTGCCAGCAGCCGAAGCGGAGATGCCGAGCAGTACTTC. Translating gives CASSRSGDAEQYF.

CDR3 loop: CASRDRPVMNTEAFF. Written as DNA, the CDR3 is TGTGCCAGTAGGGACAGGCCGGTCATGAACACTGAAGCTTTCTTT. The chain couples TRBV19 to TRBJ1-1, with 7 nucleotides matching TRBD1. Trimming took 6 bases from V and 0 from J; bases not matched to a gene: 7. This CDR3 spans 15 amino acids. Germline values: CDR1 LNHDA, CDR2 SQIVND (reference sequence).

This chain connects TRBV7-9 to TRBJ1-1; 8 bases match TRBD1. CDR3 size: 14 residues. Per the germline V gene, CDR1 is SEHNR and CDR2 is FQNEAQ (reference sequence). Unmatched junction bases numbered 3, after V lost 2 bases and J lost 4 bases. The chain's CDR3 is CASSLLTGATEAFF. The CDR3, as DNA: TGTGCCAGCAGCTTACTGACAGGGGCCACTGAAGCTTTCTTT.

The chain employs TRBV5-1 and TRBJ2-7; 11 bases fit TRBD2. Germline trimming cut 4 bases from V and 0 bases from J; bases unmatched to any gene: 15. This CDR3 comprises 19 residues. The germline CDR1 and CDR2 sequences are SGHRS and YFSETQ. CDR3 protein: CASSQGTSGSLEDSYEQYF. The DNA of the CDR3 is TGCGCCAGCAGCCAGGGGACTAGCGGATCTCTTGAAGACTCCTACGAGCAGTACTTC.

This rearrangement joins TRBV11-3 to TRBJ2-7, with D unclear. V was trimmed by 2 bases and J by 5 bases, leaving 10 bases between them. The germline V gene encodes CDR1 SGHNT and CDR2 YENEEA. The CDR3 is 13 residues long. CDR3 sequence: CASSLYSLHEQYF. CDR3 nucleotides: TGTGCCAGCAGCTTATATTCCCTCCACGAGCAGTACTTC.

Comments on this clone: Other DNA sequences of this sample code for an identical CDR3. The chain joins TRBV18 to TRBJ1-6, with 9 bases aligning to TRBD1. Germline CDR1 and CDR2: KGHSH and LQKENI. CDR3 length equals 15 residues. V was pared by 3 bases and J by 7 bases, with 4 bases of the junction left unmatched. For the CDR3, the DNA is TGTGCCAGCTCACCCAGGACAGGGGAAAATTCACCCCTCCACTTT. Amino acids: CASSPRTGENSPLHF.

The chain links TRBV25-1 to TRBJ2-7, with a tentative D call TRBD1 (6 bases). CDR3 size: 13 residues. Germline V gives CDR1 MGHDK, CDR2 SYGVNS. V was shortened by 2 bases and J by 3 bases, with 8 bases between the two germline ends. The CDR3 reads CASSELDSYEQYF. The CDR3 region has the DNA TGTGCCAGCAGTGAACTGGACAGCTACGAGCAGTACTTC.

The chain couples TRBV24-1 to TRBJ2-3; maybe TRBD2 (6 bases). The CDR3 totals 14 residues. Germline V gene lookup returns CDR1 KGHDR and CDR2 SFDVKD. V was cut by 6 bases and J by 4 bases, with 13 bases left in between. This CDR3 reads CATSSTGGADTQYF. The CDR3 DNA reads as TGTGCCACCAGTTCTACAGGAGGGGCAGATACGCAGTATTTT.

The rearrangement uses TRBV7-3 and TRBJ2-6, with 8 bases that match TRBD1. The V gene's germline CDR1 is SGHTA and CDR2 FQGTGA. V lost 5 bases to trimming and J lost 2 bases; unmatched junction nucleotides: 8. The CDR3 spans 17 residues. The CDR3 sequence: CASSPRGRGPGANVLTF. CDR3 bases: TGTGCCAGCAGCCCGCGGGGCAGGGGGCCTGGGGCCAACGTCCTGACTTTC.

The chain joins TRBV5-1 to TRBJ2-5, with TRBD2 matching over 7 bases. The CDR3 loop spans 13 amino acids. Germline CDR1 SGHRS, CDR2 YFSETQ. With V trimmed by 4 bases and J by 1 base, 1 base remained unmatched. The CDR3 nucleotides read TGCGCCAGCAGCCCGGGGGGCCAAGAGACCCAGTACTTC. Protein: CASSPGGQETQYF.

Written as DNA, the CDR3 is TGTGCCATCAGTGACGGTTCCTACGAGCAGTACTTC. Protein: CAISDGSYEQYF. The chain links TRBV10-3 to TRBJ2-7; unclear D gene. The CDR3 extends over 12 amino acids. Germline CDR1 and CDR2: ENHRY and SYGVKD. Trimming took 3 bases from V and 1 from J, leaving 4 bases between them.

The chain links TRBV9 to TRBJ1-1; no reliable D call. The germline CDR1 and CDR2 sequences are SGDLS and YYNGEE. The V end was cut by 0 bases, the J end by 0 bases, with 18 bases between. The CDR3 runs to 18 residues. CDR3 sequence (DNA): TGTGCCAGCAGCGTAGCGGATGCCAGTGGGCCCATGAACACTGAAGCTTTCTTT. This sequence encodes CASSVADASGPMNTEAFF.